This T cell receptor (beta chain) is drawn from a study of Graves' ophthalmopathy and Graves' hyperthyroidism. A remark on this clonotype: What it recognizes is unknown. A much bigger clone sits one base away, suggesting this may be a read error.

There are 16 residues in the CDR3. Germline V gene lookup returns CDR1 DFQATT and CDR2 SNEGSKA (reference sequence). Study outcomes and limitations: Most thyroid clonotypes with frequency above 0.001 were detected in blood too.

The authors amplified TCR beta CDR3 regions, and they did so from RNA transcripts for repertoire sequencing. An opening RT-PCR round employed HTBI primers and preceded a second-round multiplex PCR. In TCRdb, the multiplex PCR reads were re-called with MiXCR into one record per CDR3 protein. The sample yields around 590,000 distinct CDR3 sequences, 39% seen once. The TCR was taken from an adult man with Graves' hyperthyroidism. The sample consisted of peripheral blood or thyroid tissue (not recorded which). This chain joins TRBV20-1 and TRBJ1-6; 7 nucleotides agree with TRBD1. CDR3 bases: TGCAGTGCTCGTGTAATTGGGACAGACTATAATTCACTCCTCCACTTT. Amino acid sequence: CSARVIGTDYNSLLHF.